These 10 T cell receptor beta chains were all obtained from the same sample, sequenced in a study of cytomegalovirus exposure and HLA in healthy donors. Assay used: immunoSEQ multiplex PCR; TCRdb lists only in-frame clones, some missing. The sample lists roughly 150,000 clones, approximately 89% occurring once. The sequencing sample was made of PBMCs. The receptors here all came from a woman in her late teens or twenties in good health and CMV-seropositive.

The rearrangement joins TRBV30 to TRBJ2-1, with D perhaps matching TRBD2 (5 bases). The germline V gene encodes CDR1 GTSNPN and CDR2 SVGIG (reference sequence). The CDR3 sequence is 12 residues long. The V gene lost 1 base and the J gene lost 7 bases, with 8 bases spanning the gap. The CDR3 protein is CAWSGPGNEQFF. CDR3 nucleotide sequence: TGTGCCTGGAGTGGTCCGGGAAATGAGCAGTTCTTC. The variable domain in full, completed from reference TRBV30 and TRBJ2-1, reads SQTIHQWPATLVQPVGSPLSLECTVEGTSNPNLYWYRQAAGRGLQLLFYSVGIGQISSEVPQNLSASRPQDRQFILSSKKLLLSDSGFYLCAWSGPGNEQFFGPGTRLTVL.

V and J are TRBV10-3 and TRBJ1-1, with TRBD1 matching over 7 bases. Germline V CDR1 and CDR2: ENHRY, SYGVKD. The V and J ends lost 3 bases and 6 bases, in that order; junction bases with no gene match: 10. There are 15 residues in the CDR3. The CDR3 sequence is CAISDAQGVGPEAFF. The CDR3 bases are TGTGCCATCAGTGACGCTCAGGGGGTAGGACCTGAAGCTTTCTTT.

For the CDR3, the DNA is TGTGCCAGCAGTTACCCCACTGCGGGAGGGCAAGATGAGCAGTTCTTC. Encoded protein: CASSYPTAGGQDEQFF. The V and J genes are TRBV6-5 and TRBJ2-1, with 9 nucleotides matching TRBD2. Per the germline V gene, CDR1 is MNHEY and CDR2 is SVGAGI. The V segment lost 2 bases and the J segment 8 bases; nucleotides outside the gene matches: 10. The CDR3 loop spans 16 amino acids.

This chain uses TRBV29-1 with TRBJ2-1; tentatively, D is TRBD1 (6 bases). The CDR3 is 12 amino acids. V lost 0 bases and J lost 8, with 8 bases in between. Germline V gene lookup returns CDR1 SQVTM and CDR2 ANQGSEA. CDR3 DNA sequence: TGCAGCGTTGAAGAGACAGGCGATGAGCAGTTCTTC. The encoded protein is CSVEETGDEQFF.

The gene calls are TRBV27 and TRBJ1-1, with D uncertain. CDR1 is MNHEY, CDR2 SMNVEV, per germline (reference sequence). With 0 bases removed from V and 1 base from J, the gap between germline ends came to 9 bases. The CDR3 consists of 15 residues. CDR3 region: CASSLSPEANTEAFF. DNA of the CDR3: TGTGCCAGCAGTTTATCCCCGGAGGCGAACACTGAAGCTTTCTTT.

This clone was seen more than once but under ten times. CDR3 loop: CASSPQETQYF. CDR3 DNA sequence: TGTGCCAGCAGTCCACAAGAGACCCAGTACTTC. This chain links TRBV27 with TRBJ2-5; no definite D call. The CDR3 covers 11 residues. Germline lookup yields CDR1 MNHEY and CDR2 SMNVEV (reference sequence). V was trimmed by 5 bases and J by 2 bases, leaving 3 bases between them.

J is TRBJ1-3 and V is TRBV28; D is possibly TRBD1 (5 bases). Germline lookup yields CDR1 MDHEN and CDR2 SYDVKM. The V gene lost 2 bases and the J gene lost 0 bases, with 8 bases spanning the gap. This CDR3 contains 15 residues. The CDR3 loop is CASSLAGPSGNTIYF. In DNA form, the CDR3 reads TGTGCCAGCAGTTTAGCAGGGCCCTCTGGAAACACCATATATTTT. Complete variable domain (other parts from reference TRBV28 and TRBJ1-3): DVKVTQSSRYLVKRTGEKVFLECVQDMDHENMFWYRQDPGLGLRLIYFSYDVKMKEKGDIPEGYSVSREKKERFSLILESASTNQTSMYLCASSLAGPSGNTIYFGEGSWLTVV.

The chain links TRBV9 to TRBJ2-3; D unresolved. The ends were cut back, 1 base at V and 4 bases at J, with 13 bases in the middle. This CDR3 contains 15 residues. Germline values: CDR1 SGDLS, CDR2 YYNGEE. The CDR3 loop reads CASSVNDHQADTQYF. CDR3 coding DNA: TGTGCCAGCAGCGTAAACGACCATCAGGCAGATACGCAGTATTTT. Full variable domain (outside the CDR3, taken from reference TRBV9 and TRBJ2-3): DSGVTQTPKHLITATGQRVTLRCSPRSGDLSVYWYQQSLDQGLQFLIQYYNGEERAKGNILERFSAQQFPDLHSELNLSSLELGDSALYFCASSVNDHQADTQYFGPGTRLTVL.

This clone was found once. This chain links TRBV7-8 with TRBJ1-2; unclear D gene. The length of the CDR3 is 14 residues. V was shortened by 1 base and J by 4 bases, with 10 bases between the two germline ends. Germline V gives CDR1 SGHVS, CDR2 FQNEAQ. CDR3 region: CASSLEEGRYGYTF. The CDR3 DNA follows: TGTGCCAGCAGCTTAGAGGAGGGCCGCTATGGCTACACCTTC. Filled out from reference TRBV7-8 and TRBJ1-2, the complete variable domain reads GAGVSQSPRYKVAKRGQDVALRCDPISGHVSLFWYQQALGQGPEFLTYFQNEAQLDKSGLPSDRFFAERPEGSVSTLKIQRTQQEDSAVYLCASSLEEGRYGYTFGSGTRLTVV.

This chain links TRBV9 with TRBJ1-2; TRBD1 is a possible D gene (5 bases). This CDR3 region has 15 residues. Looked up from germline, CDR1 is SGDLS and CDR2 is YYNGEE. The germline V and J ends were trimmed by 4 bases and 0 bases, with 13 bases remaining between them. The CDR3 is CASSLGLRANYGYTF. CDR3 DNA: TGTGCCAGCAGCCTGGGACTGAGAGCTAACTATGGCTACACCTTC.